Sequencing of this T cell receptor (beta chain) was carried out in a study of CD8+ T cells in alopecia areata. In the study overall: Among treated patients, oral tofacitinib was administered at 5 to 10 mg twice daily. The authors scored treated patients' severity by affected scalp percentage. Study-wide results and caveats: It was lesional scalp, especially alopecia totalis/universalis, that showed higher clonality than normal scalp.

The sequencing template was cDNA reverse transcribed from extracted RNA. The method was immunoSEQ multiplex PCR; TCRdb's version includes in-frame clones alone and lacks a portion of them. The table lists approximately 42,000 clones, around three fifths of them singletons, with 20% to 25% in the top ten. The germline V and J ends were trimmed by 0 bases and 1 base, with 8 bases remaining between them. The CDR3 length is 15 residues. The germline V gene has CDR1 LGHNA and CDR2 YSLEER. Treatment given: oral pan-JAK inhibitor, 5-10 mg twice daily. Alopecia areata patients provided lesional scalp punch biopsies and peripheral blood, both collected for the study. This clone has just a few counts. Its antigen is unidentified.

This rearrangement joins TRBV4-3 to TRBJ2-3; D remains ambiguous. This TCR was recovered from a human donor with alopecia areata. The input for sequencing was CD8+ T cells sorted from blood, taken at week 4, from a patient treated with tofacitinib. CDR3 in amino acids: CASSQEGLGTDTQYF. CDR3 coding DNA: TGCGCCAGCAGCCAAGAGGGCCTGGGCACAGATACGCAGTATTTT.